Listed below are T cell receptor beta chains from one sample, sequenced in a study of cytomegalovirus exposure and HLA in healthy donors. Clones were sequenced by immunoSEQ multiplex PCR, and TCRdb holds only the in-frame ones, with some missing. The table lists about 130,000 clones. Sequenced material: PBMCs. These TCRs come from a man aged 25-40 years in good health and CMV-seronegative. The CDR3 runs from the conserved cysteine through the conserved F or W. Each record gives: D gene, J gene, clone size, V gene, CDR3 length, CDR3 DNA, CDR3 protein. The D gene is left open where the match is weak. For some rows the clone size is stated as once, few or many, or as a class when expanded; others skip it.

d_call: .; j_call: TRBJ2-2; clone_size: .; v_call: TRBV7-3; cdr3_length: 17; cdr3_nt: TGTGCCAGCAGCAACTCCCTGGGGGGACCTTCCGCCGGGGAGCTGTTTTTT; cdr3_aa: CASSNSLGGPSAGELFF
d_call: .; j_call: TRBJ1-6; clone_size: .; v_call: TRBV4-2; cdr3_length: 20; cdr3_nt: TGTGCCAGCAGCCAAGACCCGTTCGCTGCGGGGAGCTCCTATAATTCACCCCTCCACTTT; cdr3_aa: CASSQDPFAAGSSYNSPLHF
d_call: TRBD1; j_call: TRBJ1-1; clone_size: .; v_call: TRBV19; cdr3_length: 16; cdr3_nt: TGTGCCAGTAGTACCTCGACAGGGGCGCCGAACACTGAAGCTTTCTTT; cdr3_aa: CASSTSTGAPNTEAFF
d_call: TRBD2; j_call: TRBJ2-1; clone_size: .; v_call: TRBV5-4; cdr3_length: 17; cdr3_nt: TGTGCCAGCAGCTCCTCACCCACTAGCGGATATACGCATGAGCAGTTCTTC; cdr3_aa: CASSSSPTSGYTHEQFF
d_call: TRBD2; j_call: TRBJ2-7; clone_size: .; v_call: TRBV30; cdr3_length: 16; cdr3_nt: TGTGCCTGGACTGAGTCCCACAGCGGGAGAGCCTACGAGCAGTACTTC; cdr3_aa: CAWTESHSGRAYEQYF
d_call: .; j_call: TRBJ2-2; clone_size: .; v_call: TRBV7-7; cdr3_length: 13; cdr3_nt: TGTGCTAGCGCCCATTCGGACACCGGGGAGCTGTTTTTT; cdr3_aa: CASAHSDTGELFF
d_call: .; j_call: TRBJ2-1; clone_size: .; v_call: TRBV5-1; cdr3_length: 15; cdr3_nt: TGCGCCAGCAGCTTGGTAGCGACCACCTACAATGAGCAGTTCTTC; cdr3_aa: CASSLVATTYNEQFF
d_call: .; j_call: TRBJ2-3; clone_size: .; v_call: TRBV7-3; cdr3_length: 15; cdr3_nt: TGTGCCAGCAGCTTCAGGGCAGGGAGGACAGATACGCAGTATTTT; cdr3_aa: CASSFRAGRTDTQYF
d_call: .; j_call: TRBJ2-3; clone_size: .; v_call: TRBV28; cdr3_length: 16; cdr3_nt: TGTGCCAGCAGCCCGACCTCATGGGGGCACACAGATACGCAGTATTTT; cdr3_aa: CASSPTSWGHTDTQYF
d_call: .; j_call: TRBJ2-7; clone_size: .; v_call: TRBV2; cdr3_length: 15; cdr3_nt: TGTGCCAGCAGTGATACGCGGCGGGGCTCCTACGAGCAGTACTTC; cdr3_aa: CASSDTRRGSYEQYF
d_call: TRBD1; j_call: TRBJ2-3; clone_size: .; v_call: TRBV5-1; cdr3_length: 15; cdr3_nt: TGCGCCAGCAGACCCAGGACAGGGCGCACAGATACGCAGTATTTT; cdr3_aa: CASRPRTGRTDTQYF
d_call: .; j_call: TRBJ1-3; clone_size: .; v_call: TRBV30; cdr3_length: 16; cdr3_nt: TGTGCCTGGAGCAAGCCCCAGCACAGCTCTGGAAACACCATATATTTT; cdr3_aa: CAWSKPQHSSGNTIYF
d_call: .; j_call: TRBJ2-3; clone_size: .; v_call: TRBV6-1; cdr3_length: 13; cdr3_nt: TGTGCCAGCAGCCTAGAACTGACAGATACGCAGTATTTT; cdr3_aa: CASSLELTDTQYF
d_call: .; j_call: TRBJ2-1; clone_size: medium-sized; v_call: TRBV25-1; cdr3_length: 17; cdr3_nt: TGTGCCAGCAGTGCTCCCAGGGGAGAACTTTCCTACAATGAGCAGTTCTTC; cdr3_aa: CASSAPRGELSYNEQFF
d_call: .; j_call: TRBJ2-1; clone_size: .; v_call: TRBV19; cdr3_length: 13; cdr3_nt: TGTGCCAGTATGGGGACAATCTACAATGAGCAGTTCTTC; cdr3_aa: CASMGTIYNEQFF
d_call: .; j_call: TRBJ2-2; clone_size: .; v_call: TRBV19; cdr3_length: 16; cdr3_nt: TGTGCCAGTACTATTGGAGGGCTCATGTACACCGGGGAGCTGTTTTTT; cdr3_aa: CASTIGGLMYTGELFF
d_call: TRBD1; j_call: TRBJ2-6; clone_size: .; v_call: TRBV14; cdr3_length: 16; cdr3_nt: TGTGCCAGCAGCCTTTACAGGGGGCCAGGGGCCAACGTCCTGACTTTC; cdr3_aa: CASSLYRGPGANVLTF
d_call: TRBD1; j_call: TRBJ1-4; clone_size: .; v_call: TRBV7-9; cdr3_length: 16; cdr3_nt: TGTGCCAGCAGTTTAAGTCAGGGGGTGGTTAATGAAAAACTGTTTTTT; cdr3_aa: CASSLSQGVVNEKLFF
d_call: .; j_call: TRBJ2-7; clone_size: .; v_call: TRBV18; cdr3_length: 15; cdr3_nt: TGTGCCAGCTCACCACCGACGGGATTTTCCTACGAGCAGTACTTC; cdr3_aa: CASSPPTGFSYEQYF
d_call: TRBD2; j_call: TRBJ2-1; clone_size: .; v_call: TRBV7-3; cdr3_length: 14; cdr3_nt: TGTGCCAGCAGCACTTTCACTAGCGGGAATGAGCAGTTCTTC; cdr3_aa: CASSTFTSGNEQFF
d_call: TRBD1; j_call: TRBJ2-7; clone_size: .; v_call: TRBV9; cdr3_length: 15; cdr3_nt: TGTGCCAGCAGCGTAGGGGGACAGGGGGCCTACGAGCAGTACTTC; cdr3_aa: CASSVGGQGAYEQYF
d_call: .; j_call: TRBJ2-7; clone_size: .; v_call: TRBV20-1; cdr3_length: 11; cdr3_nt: TGCAGTGCTAGGACAGCCTACGAGCAGTACTTC; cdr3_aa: CSARTAYEQYF
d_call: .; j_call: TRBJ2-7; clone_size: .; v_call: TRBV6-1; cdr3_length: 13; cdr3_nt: TGTGCCTGCTCGTTCGCTTTCTCCTACGAGCAGTACTTC; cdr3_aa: CACSFAFSYEQYF
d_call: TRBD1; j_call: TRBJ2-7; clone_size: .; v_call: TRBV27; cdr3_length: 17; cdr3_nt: TGTGCCAGCAGCCCCGGGGTGGGACAGGGAAGTGCGGAGGAGCAGTACTTC; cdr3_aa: CASSPGVGQGSAEEQYF
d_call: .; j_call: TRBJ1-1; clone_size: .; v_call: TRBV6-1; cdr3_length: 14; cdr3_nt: TGTGCCAGCAGTGACACAGCCTTGAACACTGAAGCTTTCTTT; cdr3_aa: CASSDTALNTEAFF
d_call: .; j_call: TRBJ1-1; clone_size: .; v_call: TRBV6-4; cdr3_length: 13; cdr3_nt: TGTGCCAGCAGTGAAGGGGAGAACACTGAAGCTTTCTTT; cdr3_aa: CASSEGENTEAFF
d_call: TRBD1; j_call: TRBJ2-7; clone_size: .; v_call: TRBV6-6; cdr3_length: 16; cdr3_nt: TGTGCCAGCAGTGTCCTGGGGGGACAGGGATCATACGAGCAGTACTTC; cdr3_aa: CASSVLGGQGSYEQYF
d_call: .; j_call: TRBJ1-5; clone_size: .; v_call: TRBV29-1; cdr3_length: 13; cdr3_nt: TGCAGCGCCGAGGGGCAGGGGAATCAGCCCCAGCATTTT; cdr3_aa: CSAEGQGNQPQHF
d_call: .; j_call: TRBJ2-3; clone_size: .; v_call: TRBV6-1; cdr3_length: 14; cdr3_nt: TGTGCCAGCAGTCTATCGGGAGTGCTAGATACGCAGTATTTT; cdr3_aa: CASSLSGVLDTQYF
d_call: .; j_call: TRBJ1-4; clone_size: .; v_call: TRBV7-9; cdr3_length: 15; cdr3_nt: TGTGCCATCAATAACGGGGCGGGGACCAGTGAAAAACTGTTTTTT; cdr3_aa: CAINNGAGTSEKLFF
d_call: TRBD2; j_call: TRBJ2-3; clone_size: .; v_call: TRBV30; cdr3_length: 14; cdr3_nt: TGTGCCTGGAATCTAGCGGAGCCCACAGATACGCAGTATTTT; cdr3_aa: CAWNLAEPTDTQYF
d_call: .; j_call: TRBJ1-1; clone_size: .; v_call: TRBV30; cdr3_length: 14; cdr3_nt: TGTGCCTGGAATTCGGGCTACGGAGGAACTGAAGCTTTCTTT; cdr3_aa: CAWNSGYGGTEAFF
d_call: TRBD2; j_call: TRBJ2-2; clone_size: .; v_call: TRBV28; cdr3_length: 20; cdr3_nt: TGTGCCAGCAGTACCCCCAATCCTCTAGCGGGAGGGTCCTACACCGGGGAGCTGTTTTTT; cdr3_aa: CASSTPNPLAGGSYTGELFF
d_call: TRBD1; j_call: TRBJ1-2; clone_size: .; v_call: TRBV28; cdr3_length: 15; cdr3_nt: TGTGCCAGCAGTTTAACCCGACAGGGAGTCTATGGCTACACCTTC; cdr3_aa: CASSLTRQGVYGYTF
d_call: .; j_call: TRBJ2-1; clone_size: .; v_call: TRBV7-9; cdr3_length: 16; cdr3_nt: TGTGCCAGCAGCTTAGCGAGACCTACGGCGGACAATGAGCAGTTCTTC; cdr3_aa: CASSLARPTADNEQFF
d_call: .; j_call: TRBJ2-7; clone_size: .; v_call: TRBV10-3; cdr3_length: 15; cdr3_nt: TGTGCCATCAGTGAGTCTAGCGGTTCATCCTACGAGCAGTACTTC; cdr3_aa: CAISESSGSSYEQYF
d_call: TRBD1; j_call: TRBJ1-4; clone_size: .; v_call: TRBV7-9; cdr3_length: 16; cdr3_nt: TGTGCCAGCAGCGACGGGACAGCTGCAACTAATGAAAAACTGTTTTTT; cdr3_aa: CASSDGTAATNEKLFF
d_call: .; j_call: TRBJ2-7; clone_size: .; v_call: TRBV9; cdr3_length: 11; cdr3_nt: TGTGCCAGCGGGAGTAAGTACGAGCAGTACTTC; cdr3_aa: CASGSKYEQYF
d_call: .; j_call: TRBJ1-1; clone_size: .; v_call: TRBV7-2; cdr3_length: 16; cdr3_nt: TGTGCCAGCAGCCCGGGGGGTGGTAGGGGTAGCACTGAAGCTTTCTTT; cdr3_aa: CASSPGGGRGSTEAFF
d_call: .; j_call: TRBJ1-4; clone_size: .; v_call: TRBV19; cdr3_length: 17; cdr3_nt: TGTGCCAGTAGAGTCCTACGCGGGACCGGCGGCGGGGAAAAACTGTTTTTT; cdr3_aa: CASRVLRGTGGGEKLFF
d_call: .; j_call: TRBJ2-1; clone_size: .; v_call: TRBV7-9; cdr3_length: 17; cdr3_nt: TGTGCCAGCAGCTTAGTCGTAATGCCGGGCGGGGCCAATGAGCAGTTCTTC; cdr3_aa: CASSLVVMPGGANEQFF
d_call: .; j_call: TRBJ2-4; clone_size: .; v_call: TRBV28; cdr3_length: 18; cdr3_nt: TGTGCCAGCAGACCTAGTAGAGGCAGAGTTTTAGCCAAAAACATTCAGTACTTC; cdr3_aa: CASRPSRGRVLAKNIQYF